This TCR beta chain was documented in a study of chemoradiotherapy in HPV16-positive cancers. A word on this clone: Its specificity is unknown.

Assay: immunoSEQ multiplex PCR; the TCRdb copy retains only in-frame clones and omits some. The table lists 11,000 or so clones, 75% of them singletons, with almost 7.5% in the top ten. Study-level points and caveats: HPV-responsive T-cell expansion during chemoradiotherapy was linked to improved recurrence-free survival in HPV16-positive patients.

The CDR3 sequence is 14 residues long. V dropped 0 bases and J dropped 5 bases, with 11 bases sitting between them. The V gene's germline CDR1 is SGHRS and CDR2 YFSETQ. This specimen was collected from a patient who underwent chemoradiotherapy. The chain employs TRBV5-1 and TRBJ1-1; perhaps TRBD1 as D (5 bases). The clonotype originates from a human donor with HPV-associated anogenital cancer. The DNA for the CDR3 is TGCGCCAGCAGCTTGGCCGGGGCCGGTACTGAAGCTTTCTTT. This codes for CASSLAGAGTEAFF. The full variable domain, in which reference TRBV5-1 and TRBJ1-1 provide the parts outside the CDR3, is KAGVTQTPRYLIKTRGQQVTLSCSPISGHRSVSWYQQTPGQGLQFLFEYFSETQRNKGNFPGRFSGRQFSNSRSEMNVSTLELGDSALYLCASSLAGAGTEAFFGQGTRLTVV.